This entry lists 6 T cell receptor beta chains sequenced from one sample in a study of T cells in Graves' hyperthyroidism and ophthalmopathy. Amplified regions were TCR beta CDR3 sequences from RNA transcripts. RT-PCR in the first round (using the HTBI primer set) targeted the TCR CDR3. From the multiplex PCR reads, TCRdb called clonotypes with MiXCR, one entry per CDR3 protein. The sample records about 560,000 distinct CDR3 sequences, roughly 50% being singletons. The sequenced sample was peripheral blood or thyroid tissue (not recorded which). Every receptor here comes from a woman aged 18-29 years with Graves' hyperthyroidism.

This clonotype has at least ten counts. The chain employs TRBV7-9 and TRBJ1-2, with a possible D match to TRBD1 (6 bases). This CDR3 has 13 amino acids. V gave up 0 bases and J gave up 8 bases, with 10 bases separating them. Germline loops: CDR1 SEHNR, CDR2 FQNEAQ (reference sequence). The CDR3 sequence: CASSLANGGGYTF. The DNA of the CDR3 is TGTGCCAGCAGCTTAGCGAATGGGGGCGGCTACACCTTC.

The J gene is TRBJ2-5, the V gene TRBV7-2; the match to TRBD2 covers 10 bases. Per the germline V gene, CDR1 is SGHTA and CDR2 is FQGNSA. The CDR3 runs to 14 residues. With V trimmed by 2 bases and J by 9 bases, 6 bases remained unmatched. The CDR3 sequence: CASSLLSGREAQYF. The CDR3 DNA sequence: TGTGCCAGCAGCTTATTAAGCGGGAGGGAGGCCCAGTACTTC.

This chain uses TRBV2 with TRBJ2-7, with 9 nucleotides matching TRBD1. CDR3 length: 18 amino acids. V gave up 4 bases and J gave up 4 bases; unmatched junction bases: 17. Germline V CDR1 and CDR2: SNHLY, FYNNEI. CDR3 coding DNA: TGTGCCAGCAGTGGGGACAGGGAGGAGGCTAGCAGGGGTTACGAGCAGTACTTC. It specifies CASSGDREEASRGYEQYF. Full variable domain (outside the CDR3, taken from reference TRBV2 and TRBJ2-7): EPEVTQTPSHQVTQMGQEVILRCVPISNHLYFYWYRQILGQKVEFLVSFYNNEISEKSEIFDDQFSVERPDGSNFTLKIRSTKLEDSAMYFCASSGDREEASRGYEQYFGPGTRLTVT.

This clonotype was seen repeatedly, ten times or more. The chain uses TRBV20-1 and TRBJ2-7, with D uncertain. V lost 3 bases to trimming and J lost 8 bases, with 11 bases between them. The germline gives CDR1 DFQATT, CDR2 SNEGSKA (reference sequence). CDR3 size: 11 residues. CDR3 nucleotide sequence: TGCAGTGCTAGTCTCGGTTTTCAGCAGTACTTC. Translation: CSASLGFQQYF.

This rearrangement joins TRBV18 to TRBJ1-1; no reliable D call. The V end was cut by 2 bases, the J end by 11 bases, with 24 bases between. In germline, CDR1 is KGHSH, CDR2 LQKENI. CDR3 length: 16 residues. CDR3 protein: CASSPFGPRQDRGAFF. CDR3 DNA: TGTGCCAGCTCACCATTTGGCCCCCGCCAGGATAGAGGGGCTTTCTTT.

The chain is built from TRBV25-1 and TRBJ1-2; no firm D call. Germline V CDR1 and CDR2: MGHDK, SYGVNS. The germline V and J ends were trimmed by 3 bases and 4 bases, with 18 bases remaining between them. This CDR3 region has 16 residues. Here the CDR3 DNA reads TGTGCCAGCAGTGATGGTGGATCAGCCGAACTCTATGGCTACACCTTC. Protein sequence: CASSDGGSAELYGYTF.